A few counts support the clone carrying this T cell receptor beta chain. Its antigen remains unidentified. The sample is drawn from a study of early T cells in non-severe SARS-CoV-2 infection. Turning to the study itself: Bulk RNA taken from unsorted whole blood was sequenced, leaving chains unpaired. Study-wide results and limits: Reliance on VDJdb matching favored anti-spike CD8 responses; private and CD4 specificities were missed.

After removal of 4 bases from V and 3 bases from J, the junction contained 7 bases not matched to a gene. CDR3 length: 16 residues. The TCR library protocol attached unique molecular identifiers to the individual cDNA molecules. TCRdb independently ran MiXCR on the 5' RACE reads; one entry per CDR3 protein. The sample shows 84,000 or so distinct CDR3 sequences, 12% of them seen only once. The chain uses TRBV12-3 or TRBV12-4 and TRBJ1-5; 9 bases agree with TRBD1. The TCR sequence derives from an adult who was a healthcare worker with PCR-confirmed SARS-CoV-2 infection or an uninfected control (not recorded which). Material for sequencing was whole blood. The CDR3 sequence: CASSSRTGASNQPQHF. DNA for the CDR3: TGTGCCAGCAGTTCCAGGACAGGGGCATCCAATCAGCCCCAGCATTTT.